This T cell receptor (beta chain) is from a study of cytomegalovirus exposure and HLA in healthy donors. This PCR relied on a set of 60 Vbeta primers and 13 Jbeta primers. The protocol was immunoSEQ multiplex PCR, while the TCRdb copy is restricted to in-frame clones and leaves out a portion. The table has about 130,000 clones, 65% to 75% seen once. CDR1 is MNHNS and CDR2 is SASEGT in the germline V gene. This CDR3 contains 15 residues. The V and J ends lost 4 bases and 5 bases respectively, with 15 bases between them. This sequence was found in a man aged 40-55 years in good health and CMV-seropositive. The gene calls are TRBV6-1 and TRBJ1-5; a possible D gene is TRBD1 (5 bases). The sample was PBMCs. The CDR3 here is CASSAFQGGDQPQHF. The CDR3 region has the DNA TGTGCCAGCAGTGCGTTCCAGGGAGGGGATCAGCCCCAGCATTTT.